These 31 T cell receptor beta chains share one sample of origin, sequenced in a study of T cells in Graves' hyperthyroidism and ophthalmopathy. What was amplified from RNA transcripts were TCR beta CDR3 regions. HTBI primers were the set used in a first-round RT-PCR of the TCR CDR3. TCRdb re-analysed the multiplex PCR reads in MiXCR, keeping a single row per CDR3 protein. The table includes roughly 500,000 distinct CDR3 sequences, around 42% detected once. Material for sequencing was peripheral blood or thyroid tissue (not recorded which). These receptors were obtained from an adult woman with Graves' disease, either hyperthyroidism or ophthalmopathy (not recorded which).

This clonotype occurred many times. The chain combines TRBV6-1 with TRBJ1-5; TRBD1 might be the D (5 bases). The CDR3 has 15 amino acids. V lost 4 bases and J lost 0, with 10 bases in between. Germline V CDR1 and CDR2: MNHNS, SASEGT. For the CDR3, the DNA is TGTGCCAGCAGTGCATCAGGGTTTAGCAATCAGCCCCAGCATTTT. Amino acids: CASSASGFSNQPQHF.

J is TRBJ2-2 and V is TRBV20-1; possible D gene TRBD1, 5 bases. CDR3 length: 13 residues. Germline values: CDR1 DFQATT, CDR2 SNEGSKA (reference sequence). V shed 3 bases and J shed 6 bases, with 11 bases lying between them. The CDR3 nucleotides read TGCAGTGCTAGGAGACAGCTTCCCGGGGAGCTGTTTTTT. Translating gives CSARRQLPGELFF.

This clonotype was picked up many times. The V and J genes are TRBV9 and TRBJ1-1; no firm D call. This CDR3 contains 13 residues. V was shortened by 4 bases and J by 3 bases, with 10 bases between the two germline ends. Per the germline V gene, CDR1 is SGDLS and CDR2 is YYNGEE. The CDR3 sequence: CASSPRTYTEAFF. CDR3 coding DNA: TGTGCCAGCAGCCCCAGAACGTACACTGAAGCTTTCTTT.

The sample holds many counts of this clonotype. The V gene is TRBV11-2, the J gene TRBJ2-7; the D gene is possibly TRBD1 (8 bases). From germline, CDR1 is SGHAT and CDR2 FQNNGV. V lost 5 bases and J 2 bases, leaving 16 bases between the germline ends. The CDR3 has 15 residues. Here the CDR3 reads CASSGEGQVAYEQYF. The DNA for the CDR3 is TGTGCCAGCAGCGGGGAGGGACAGGTCGCCTACGAGCAGTACTTC.

The chain is built from TRBV20-1 and TRBJ2-3; perhaps TRBD1 as D (5 bases). Germline CDR1 reads DFQATT; CDR2 reads SNEGSKA (reference sequence). The CDR3 spans 12 residues. V lost 7 bases to trimming and J lost 3 bases, with 11 bases between them. CDR3 protein: CSVDRGTDTQYF. Here the CDR3 DNA reads TGCAGTGTTGACAGAGGAACAGATACGCAGTATTTT.

The genes are TRBV20-1 and TRBJ1-1; D is perhaps TRBD1 (5 bases). V was clipped by 2 bases and J by 3 bases, with 13 bases between them. The length of the CDR3 is 14 residues. CDR1 and CDR2 from the germline V gene are DFQATT and SNEGSKA (reference sequence). In DNA, the CDR3 is TGCAGTGCTAGATCCGGGGGATTGGACACTGAAGCTTTCTTT. This gives the protein CSARSGGLDTEAFF.

In its sample, this clonotype was seen many times. The chain combines TRBV19 with TRBJ2-3, with D uncertain. Looked up from germline, CDR1 is LNHDA and CDR2 is SQIVND (reference sequence). This CDR3 has 13 residues. With 4 bases removed from V and 3 bases from J, the gap between germline ends came to 8 bases. The CDR3 region is CASSNPPTDTQYF. The CDR3 DNA reads TGTGCCAGTAGTAACCCTCCAACAGATACGCAGTATTTT.

The gene calls are TRBV19 and TRBJ2-2; maybe TRBD1 (6 bases). Germline CDR1 reads LNHDA; CDR2 reads SQIVND (reference sequence). The CDR3 contains 14 residues. Trimming stripped 3 bases from V and 3 bases from J, with 8 bases between. CDR3 protein: CASSIQGYTGELFF. In nucleotides, the CDR3 is TGTGCCAGTAGTATCCAGGGGTACACCGGGGAGCTGTTTTTT.

V gene TRBV5-1 combines with J gene TRBJ2-2; 9 bases line up with TRBD1. The V gene's germline CDR1 is SGHRS and CDR2 YFSETQ. This CDR3 spans 15 amino acids. V was pared by 2 bases and J by 5 bases, with 4 bases of the junction left unmatched. The CDR3 DNA reads as TGCGCCAGCAGCTTACAGGGGGCATCAACCGGGGAGCTGTTTTTT. This translates into CASSLQGASTGELFF.

This rearrangement joins TRBV10-3 to TRBJ2-3; 9 bases are a match to TRBD2. CDR3 size: 18 residues. Germline V CDR1 and CDR2: ENHRY, SYGVKD. Trimming at V came to 6 bases and at J to 0 bases, leaving 13 bases not matched to a gene. CDR3 DNA: TGTGCCATCAGGAAGGGTAGCGGGAGAGTAGGAAGCACAGATACGCAGTATTTT. Protein product: CAIRKGSGRVGSTDTQYF.

Ten or more counts support this clonotype. The chain joins TRBV5-1 to TRBJ2-2; perhaps TRBD2 as D (5 bases). This CDR3 has 16 residues. Germline lookup yields CDR1 SGHRS and CDR2 YFSETQ. V lost 1 base and J 0 bases, leaving 10 bases between the germline ends. CDR3 loop: CASSLLQRTNTGELFF. The CDR3 coding sequence is TGCGCCAGCAGCTTGTTGCAGCGGACGAACACCGGGGAGCTGTTTTTT.

The rearrangement joins TRBV20-1 to TRBJ2-5; 7 bases are a match to TRBD2. Unmatched junction bases numbered 2, after V lost 5 bases and J lost 5 bases. CDR1 is DFQATT and CDR2 is SNEGSKA in the germline V gene (reference sequence). This CDR3 comprises 11 residues. CDR3 bases: TGCAGTGCTGGGCGGGGGGAGACCCAGTACTTC. It codes for CSAGRGETQYF.

The V gene is TRBV6-5, the J gene TRBJ2-6; possible D gene TRBD2, 6 bases. Germline V CDR1 and CDR2: MNHEY, SVGAGI. CDR3 length: 12 amino acids. V was shortened by 7 bases and J by 11 bases, with 12 bases between the two germline ends. CDR3 amino acids: CASKAGSYVLTF. The CDR3 DNA reads as TGTGCCAGCAAGGCGGGGTCCTACGTCCTGACTTTC.

The V and J genes are TRBV10-3 and TRBJ1-2; D is possibly TRBD1 (5 bases). This CDR3 has 15 residues. V gave up 5 bases and J gave up 7 bases, with 20 bases separating them. Germline assignment: CDR1 ENHRY and CDR2 SYGVKD. The CDR3 bases are TGTGCCATCAGTACAGGCCCCCATGTCTATCGTGGCTACACCTTC. Its translation: CAISTGPHVYRGYTF.

Concerning this clonotype itself: Here the CDR3 omits its conserved ending phenylalanine or tryptophan, so a read error is the likely source. J is TRBJ2-5 and V is TRBV12-3 or TRBV12-4; 7 bases are shared with TRBD1. The J segment lost 5 bases and the V segment lost 8 bases, leaving 14 bases of the junction unmatched. This CDR3 comprises 15 residues. Here the CDR3 DNA reads TGTGCCAGCGGCCTCTTGCAGGGGGTACCGGAGACCCAGTACCTC. Translation gives CASGLLQGVPETQYL.

This rearrangement joins TRBV14 to TRBJ2-5; TRBD2 might be the D (5 bases). Germline CDR1 reads SGHDN; CDR2 reads FVKESK. Trimming took off 1 base at V and 7 bases at J, with 13 bases between the two ends. This CDR3 has 14 amino acids. CDR3 nucleotide sequence: TGTGCCAGCAGCCAAGCGGCAGGAGGAGGGACCCAGTACTTC. The encoded protein is CASSQAAGGGTQYF.

Note on this clonotype: A read error may account for a junction end that differs from germline. The V and J genes are TRBV5-1 and TRBJ2-7, with unresolved D. The CDR3 is 14 amino acids. Germline V gene sequence: CDR1 SGHRS, CDR2 YFSETQ. The CDR3 spells CASSLPARFHEQYF. Written as DNA, the CDR3 is TGTGCCAGCAGCTTGCCAGCAAGATTTCACGAGCAGTACTTC.

This clonotype turned up a few times. V gene TRBV7-8 combines with J gene TRBJ2-5; possibly TRBD1 for D (6 bases). CDR3 size: 14 residues. Germline assignment: CDR1 SGHVS and CDR2 FQNEAQ. The V end lost 5 bases, the J end lost 4 bases, and 14 bases lay between the germline ends. CDR3 loop: CASSLIGGTETQYF. The CDR3 DNA follows: TGTGCCAGCAGCCTCATTGGGGGCACAGAGACCCAGTACTTC.

This clonotype was counted many times. CDR3 in DNA: TGTGCCAGCAGCACTTTGTTCCACGAGCAGTACTTC. It yields the protein CASSTLFHEQYF. V and J are TRBV13 and TRBJ2-7; D is uncertain. CDR1 and CDR2 from the germline V gene are PRHDT and FYEKMQ (reference sequence). The ends were cut back, 5 bases at V and 5 bases at J, with 10 bases in the middle. This CDR3 contains 12 residues.

This sequence joins TRBV29-1 and TRBJ1-5; a possible D gene is TRBD1 (6 bases). Germline V gives CDR1 SQVTM, CDR2 ANQGSEA. The germline V and J ends were trimmed by 4 bases and 2 bases, with 12 bases remaining between them. The CDR3 contains 14 residues. CDR3 sequence: CSVGWGPGNQPQHF. In nucleotides, the CDR3 is TGCAGCGTTGGGTGGGGGCCAGGCAATCAGCCCCAGCATTTT.

This clonotype was seen at least ten times. The chain couples TRBV20-1 to TRBJ2-2; 13 nucleotides match TRBD2. Unmatched junction bases numbered 8, after V lost 0 bases and J lost 7 bases. Germline CDR1 DFQATT, CDR2 SNEGSKA (reference sequence). The CDR3 is made up of 17 amino acids. In nucleotides, the CDR3 is TGCAGTGCTAGAGATCCGAGACTAGCGGGAGGAGGCGGGGAGCTGTTTTTT. It specifies CSARDPRLAGGGGELFF.

The rearrangement links TRBV7-2 to TRBJ2-7, with D maybe TRBD1 (5 bases). Germline CDR1 and CDR2: SGHTA and FQGNSA. Trimming pared 6 bases from V and 4 bases from J, leaving 16 bases between. The CDR3 consists of 14 residues. The CDR3 region is CASSPDSLNYEQYF. DNA of the CDR3: TGTGCCAGCAGTCCTGACAGTCTTAATTACGAGCAGTACTTC. Complete variable domain (other parts from reference TRBV7-2 and TRBJ2-7): GAGVSQSPSNKVTEKGKDVELRCDPISGHTALYWYRQSLGQGLEFLIYFQGNSAPDKSGLPSDRFSAERTGGSVSTLTIQRTQQEDSAVYLCASSPDSLNYEQYFGPGTRLTVT.

This clonotype was seen a few times. The V call is TRBV29-1, the J call TRBJ1-2; D ambiguous. CDR3 size: 11 residues. CDR1 is SQVTM, CDR2 ANQGSEA, per germline. Trimming removed 8 bases at V and 7 bases at J, with 14 bases between. CDR3 region: CSQAELGGYTF. CDR3 DNA sequence: TGCAGCCAAGCCGAATTGGGTGGCTACACCTTC.

In its sample, this clonotype was seen many times. The chain recombines TRBV7-9 with TRBJ2-5, with 10 positions matching TRBD2. Germline lookup yields CDR1 SEHNR and CDR2 FQNEAQ (reference sequence). This CDR3 is built from 19 residues. V shed 4 bases and J 0 bases; nucleotides not matched to a gene: 14. The CDR3 loop is CASSSSAPLAGAYQETQYF. The CDR3 region has the DNA TGTGCCAGCAGCTCATCAGCCCCCCTAGCGGGAGCGTACCAAGAGACCCAGTACTTC. Together with reference TRBV7-9 and TRBJ2-5, the CDR3 gives the full variable domain: DTGVSQNPRHKITKRGQNVTFRCDPISEHNRLYWYRQTLGQGPEFLTYFQNEAQLEKSRLLSDRFSAERPKGSFSTLEIQRTEQGDSAMYLCASSSSAPLAGAYQETQYFGPGTRLLVL.

A remark on this clonotype: It is likely a read error, because the conserved phenylalanine at the end of the CDR3 is missing. It is unclear where the CDR3 begins or ends on the DNA, so no DNA is shown, and the CDR3 is as TCRdb lists it. The rearrangement joins TRBV19 to TRBJ2-6. Germline V gene data show CDR1 as LNHDA and CDR2 as SQIVND (reference sequence). The CDR3 comprises 12 residues, both ends counted. The CDR3 here is CASSIDPGRANT.

On this clonotype: This could be a read error, since a much larger clone is one nucleotide away. The chain uses TRBV5-1 and TRBJ1-5; no definite D call. The germline gives CDR1 SGHRS, CDR2 YFSETQ. CDR3 length: 13 amino acids. The CDR3: CASSPVLNQPQHF. The CDR3 DNA reads as TGTGCCAGCAGCCCGGTCCTAAATCAGCCCCAGCATTTT.

V usage is TRBV7-2 and J usage is TRBJ2-5, with 13 bases lining up with TRBD2. The J segment lost 4 bases and the V segment lost 5 bases, leaving 4 bases of the junction unmatched. The CDR3 totals 15 residues. CDR1 is SGHTA and CDR2 is FQGNSA in the germline V gene. The DNA of the CDR3 is TGTGCCAGCAGCCGCCGACTAGCGGGAGGAGAGACCCAGTACTTC. Its protein is CASSRRLAGGETQYF.

This chain joins TRBV10-3 and TRBJ2-2, with D possibly TRBD1 on 6 matching bases. This CDR3 has 16 residues. CDR1 and CDR2 (germline): ENHRY, SYGVKD. V shed 2 bases and J shed 0 bases, with 10 bases lying between them. The CDR3: CAISERDISNTGELFF. Written as DNA, the CDR3 is TGTGCCATCAGTGAGAGGGACATCTCGAACACCGGGGAGCTGTTTTTT.

Many counts were recorded for this clonotype. This chain joins TRBV9 and TRBJ1-3, with a possible D match to TRBD1 (5 bases). The germline CDR1 and CDR2 sequences are SGDLS and YYNGEE. The CDR3 length is 16 residues. With 0 bases removed from V and 1 base from J, the gap between germline ends came to 11 bases. CDR3 DNA sequence: TGTGCCAGCAGCGTAGACGAGGCAGGGTCTGGAAACACCATATATTTT. This gives the protein CASSVDEAGSGNTIYF.

V gene TRBV6-5 combines with J gene TRBJ2-5; no clear D gene. Trimming left V 5 bases short and J 1 base short, with 14 bases between. Germline V gene data show CDR1 as MNHEY and CDR2 as SVGAGI. The CDR3 totals 15 residues. CDR3 nucleotides: TGTGCCAGCAGTCTCTTTACAGCTATCCAAGAGACCCAGTACTTC. As protein: CASSLFTAIQETQYF.

As for this clonotype: This may be a read error, as it is one base from a much larger clone. This chain connects TRBV12-3 or TRBV12-4 to TRBJ1-2, with TRBD1 as a possible D gene (5 bases). The CDR3 is made up of 17 amino acids. The ends were cut back, 5 bases at V and 7 bases at J, with 26 bases in the middle. The DNA of the CDR3 is TGTGCCAGCAGTCCCGGGACTGAATCTATCTATGTTGGTGGCTACACCTTC. It codes for CASSPGTESIYVGGYTF.